The rows below give T cell receptor beta chains drawn from one sample of a study of human T cells and chemical hapten exposure. TCRdb independently ran MiXCR on the RACE reads; one entry per CDR3 protein. The table has around 380,000 distinct CDR3 sequences, approximately 4.4% seen once. Source: whole blood, taken in connection with sensitization to the hapten diphenylcyclopropenone (DPC). The receptors shown here come from a woman aged 50 to 60 with alopecia areata. Some clones in this sample may be carry-over from other donors' samples. Each CDR3 is given with its conserved first and last residue. Fields, in order: V gene, D gene, J gene, clone size, CDR3 DNA, CDR3 protein. A D gene is named only where the DNA matches it firmly. Expanded clones are given a class, and other clones once, few, many or no size at all.

v_call: TRBV12-3/TRBV12-4
d_call: -
j_call: TRBJ1-4
clone_size: few
cdr3_nt: TGTGCCAGCAGTTTAGCGCTAAGAAGGACGACGAATGAAAAACTGTTTTTT
cdr3_aa: CASSLALRRTTNEKLFF

v_call: TRBV12-3/TRBV12-4
d_call: -
j_call: TRBJ1-3
clone_size: few
cdr3_nt: TGTGCCAGCAGCGCCTGGCCGGGGGATGAGGCTGGAAACACCATATATTTT
cdr3_aa: CASSAWPGDEAGNTIYF

v_call: TRBV4-3
d_call: TRBD1
j_call: TRBJ1-4
clone_size: many
cdr3_nt: TGCGCCAGCAGCCAAGATAAGACAGGGGGCCGCGAAAAACTGTTTTTT
cdr3_aa: CASSQDKTGGREKLFF

v_call: TRBV19
d_call: TRBD1
j_call: TRBJ1-2
clone_size: -
cdr3_nt: TGTGCCAGTAGTATGGGACAGGGGCCGGACTATGGCTACACCTTC
cdr3_aa: CASSMGQGPDYGYTF

v_call: TRBV7-2
d_call: -
j_call: TRBJ1-1
clone_size: few
cdr3_nt: TGTGCCAGCAGCTTAGTGGGGCCCCAGGGCACTGAAGCTTTCTTT
cdr3_aa: CASSLVGPQGTEAFF

v_call: TRBV5-1
d_call: TRBD1
j_call: TRBJ1-4
clone_size: many
cdr3_nt: TGCGCCAGCAGCCTAAGACAGGGGGCGGAGGAAAAACTGTTTTTT
cdr3_aa: CASSLRQGAEEKLFF

v_call: TRBV6-5
d_call: TRBD1
j_call: TRBJ2-2
clone_size: many
cdr3_nt: TGTGCCTGCCAGGGGGACACCGGGGAGCTGTTTTTT
cdr3_aa: CACQGDTGELFF

v_call: TRBV29-1
d_call: TRBD2
j_call: TRBJ2-3
clone_size: -
cdr3_nt: TGCAGCGTTGTGGGGACTAGCGTAGCAGATACGCAGTATTTT
cdr3_aa: CSVVGTSVADTQYF

v_call: TRBV27
d_call: TRBD1
j_call: TRBJ1-1
clone_size: many
cdr3_nt: TGTGCCAGCAGGGACAGGGGGCGCTTCACTGAAGCTTTCTTT
cdr3_aa: CASRDRGRFTEAFF

v_call: TRBV6-5
d_call: -
j_call: TRBJ1-2
clone_size: few
cdr3_nt: TGTGCCAGCAGTTCGCCAGTTGGACTTGATGGCTACACCTTC
cdr3_aa: CASSSPVGLDGYTF

v_call: TRBV12-3/TRBV12-4
d_call: TRBD1
j_call: TRBJ1-1
clone_size: many
cdr3_nt: TGTGCCAGCAGTCCGGGACAGCGGACTGAAGCTTTCTTT
cdr3_aa: CASSPGQRTEAFF

v_call: TRBV12-3/TRBV12-4
d_call: -
j_call: TRBJ1-2
clone_size: many
cdr3_nt: TGTGCCAGCACCAGCTCCCATGACAACTATGGCTACACCTTC
cdr3_aa: CASTSSHDNYGYTF

v_call: TRBV4-1
d_call: TRBD1
j_call: TRBJ2-2
clone_size: many
cdr3_nt: TGCGCCAGCAGCCCGTCGTGGGGGACAGGGAACACCGGGGAGCTGTTTTTT
cdr3_aa: CASSPSWGTGNTGELFF

v_call: TRBV5-4
d_call: -
j_call: TRBJ2-1
clone_size: many
cdr3_nt: TGTGCCAGCAGCTCGGAGGGGGGTCGGGACAATGAGCAGTTCTTC
cdr3_aa: CASSSEGGRDNEQFF

v_call: TRBV5-1
d_call: TRBD1
j_call: TRBJ2-7
clone_size: many
cdr3_nt: TGCGCCAGCAGCCAGCAGGGGGTTTACGAGCAGTACTTC
cdr3_aa: CASSQQGVYEQYF

v_call: TRBV5-1
d_call: -
j_call: TRBJ2-5
clone_size: few
cdr3_nt: TGCGCCAGCAGCTTGGAGGAGGGGCAAGAGACCCAGTACTTC
cdr3_aa: CASSLEEGQETQYF

v_call: TRBV2
d_call: TRBD2
j_call: TRBJ2-3
clone_size: -
cdr3_nt: TGTGCCAGCAGTGAAGGAGCGGGAGGCCGCACAGATACGCAGTATTTT
cdr3_aa: CASSEGAGGRTDTQYF

v_call: TRBV20-1
d_call: TRBD1
j_call: TRBJ1-2
clone_size: many
cdr3_nt: TGCAGTGCTAGAGAACAGGGGTTTTATGGCTACACCTTC
cdr3_aa: CSAREQGFYGYTF

v_call: TRBV20-1
d_call: -
j_call: TRBJ2-3
clone_size: many
cdr3_nt: TGCAGTGCTCTCAGCGGGCTTAGCACAGATACGCAGTATTTT
cdr3_aa: CSALSGLSTDTQYF

v_call: TRBV5-1
d_call: -
j_call: TRBJ2-7
clone_size: -
cdr3_nt: TGCGCCAGCAGACACAGGTTGTCCTACGAGCAGTACTTC
cdr3_aa: CASRHRLSYEQYF

v_call: TRBV11-2
d_call: TRBD1
j_call: TRBJ1-2
clone_size: many
cdr3_nt: TGTGCCAGCAGCTCACAGGGGGCCGGTGGCTACACCTTC
cdr3_aa: CASSSQGAGGYTF

v_call: TRBV10-3
d_call: -
j_call: TRBJ1-1
clone_size: many
cdr3_nt: TGTGCCATCAGTGTCCCCGGCGGGGAAGCTTTCTTT
cdr3_aa: CAISVPGGEAFF

v_call: TRBV12-3/TRBV12-4
d_call: -
j_call: TRBJ1-3
clone_size: -
cdr3_nt: TGTGCCAGCAGTTTATCGGGGGCTGGAAACACCATATATTTT
cdr3_aa: CASSLSGAGNTIYF

v_call: TRBV15
d_call: TRBD1
j_call: TRBJ1-2
clone_size: many
cdr3_nt: TGTGCCACCAGCCTTCGACAGGGGGGTTTCTATGGCTACACCTTC
cdr3_aa: CATSLRQGGFYGYTF

v_call: TRBV27
d_call: TRBD1
j_call: TRBJ1-6
clone_size: many
cdr3_nt: TGTGCCAGCAGTGCCCGACAGGGCTTGAATTCACCCCTCCACTTT
cdr3_aa: CASSARQGLNSPLHF

v_call: TRBV20-1
d_call: -
j_call: TRBJ1-1
clone_size: many
cdr3_nt: TGCAGTGCTAGTTGGGAGAACACTGAAGCTTTCTTT
cdr3_aa: CSASWENTEAFF

v_call: TRBV24-1
d_call: TRBD2
j_call: TRBJ2-1
clone_size: many
cdr3_nt: TGTGCCACCAGTGATTTGACTAGCGGGAGAATGGATGAGCAGTTCTTC
cdr3_aa: CATSDLTSGRMDEQFF

v_call: TRBV28
d_call: -
j_call: TRBJ1-1
clone_size: many
cdr3_nt: TGTGCCAGCAGTAACCTAGCTCAGGTGATGAACACTGAAGCTTTCTTT
cdr3_aa: CASSNLAQVMNTEAFF

v_call: TRBV5-5
d_call: -
j_call: TRBJ1-1
clone_size: -
cdr3_nt: TGTGCCAGCACCCCCGGAGGGGTGAACACTGAAGCTTTCTTT
cdr3_aa: CASTPGGVNTEAFF

v_call: TRBV5-1
d_call: -
j_call: TRBJ2-3
clone_size: few
cdr3_nt: TGCGCCAGCAGCCGAGGAGGGTCAGAAGATACGCAGTATTTT
cdr3_aa: CASSRGGSEDTQYF

v_call: TRBV9
d_call: -
j_call: TRBJ1-6
clone_size: few
cdr3_nt: TGTGCCAGCAGCGTAGCGGCAGGAAATTCACCCCTCCACTTT
cdr3_aa: CASSVAAGNSPLHF

v_call: TRBV4-3
d_call: -
j_call: TRBJ1-2
clone_size: few
cdr3_nt: TGCGCCAGCAGCCAAGATTTTGGGGGCCACTATGGCTACACCTTC
cdr3_aa: CASSQDFGGHYGYTF

v_call: TRBV5-6
d_call: -
j_call: TRBJ1-2
clone_size: many
cdr3_nt: TGTGCCAGCAGCTTGGAGGGTCCGGGGCGGGACTATGGCTACACCTTC
cdr3_aa: CASSLEGPGRDYGYTF

v_call: TRBV2
d_call: TRBD1
j_call: TRBJ2-7
clone_size: many
cdr3_nt: TGTGCCAGCACTAGGGACAGAGCCTACGAGCAGTACTTC
cdr3_aa: CASTRDRAYEQYF

v_call: TRBV29-1
d_call: TRBD2
j_call: TRBJ2-1
clone_size: many
cdr3_nt: TGCAGCGTCGAAGGACCCCCCCACGAGCGGGAAGGCCGTTACAATGAGCAGTTCTTC
cdr3_aa: CSVEGPPHEREGRYNEQFF

v_call: TRBV7-9
d_call: -
j_call: TRBJ2-3
clone_size: few
cdr3_nt: TGTGCCAGCACCGGGGGCGATACGCAGTATTTT
cdr3_aa: CASTGGDTQYF

v_call: TRBV7-9
d_call: TRBD1
j_call: TRBJ1-4
clone_size: -
cdr3_nt: TGTGCCAGCAGCTCATCAACAGGGGTCAGGGGTGAAAAACTGTTTTTT
cdr3_aa: CASSSSTGVRGEKLFF

v_call: TRBV4-1
d_call: -
j_call: TRBJ2-3
clone_size: many
cdr3_nt: TGCGCCAGCAGCCAAGATGTCGGCTGGGATACAGATACGCAGTATTTT
cdr3_aa: CASSQDVGWDTDTQYF

v_call: TRBV4-3
d_call: -
j_call: TRBJ2-2
clone_size: few
cdr3_nt: TGCGCCAGCAGCCAAGTACAAACCGGGGAGCTGTTTTTT
cdr3_aa: CASSQVQTGELFF

v_call: TRBV6-5
d_call: -
j_call: TRBJ2-7
clone_size: -
cdr3_nt: TGTGCCAGCAGTGGGGTCAACAGCCGCTACGAGCAGTACTTC
cdr3_aa: CASSGVNSRYEQYF

v_call: TRBV5-1
d_call: -
j_call: TRBJ2-3
clone_size: few
cdr3_nt: TGCGCCAGCAGCTCCCGACAGGGAGGGCCAGATACGCAGTATTTT
cdr3_aa: CASSSRQGGPDTQYF

v_call: TRBV4-1
d_call: -
j_call: TRBJ1-1
clone_size: many
cdr3_nt: TGCGCCAGCAGCCAGCCCGGGGAGGAGGAAACTGAAGCTTTCTTT
cdr3_aa: CASSQPGEEETEAFF

v_call: TRBV7-2
d_call: -
j_call: TRBJ1-1
clone_size: many
cdr3_nt: TGTGCCAGCAGCTTATATCCCGAAGCTTTCTTT
cdr3_aa: CASSLYPEAFF